This T cell receptor (beta chain) originates from a study of CD8+CD57+ T cells in acquired aplastic anemia. For sequencing, patients were chosen who had shown expansion of CD8+CD57+ cells by flow cytometry. Patients had received no therapy at the time of blood sampling. Germline loops: CDR1 SGHTA, CDR2 FQGNSA. The CDR3 sequence is 15 residues long. Study-wide points: Shared by patients and controls, almost 30 CD8+ CDR3s were abundant in patients.

For this clonotype: Antigen specificity is unknown. One end of the junction does not line up with germline, which may come from a read error.

TCR beta VDJ and CDR3 were profiled, and genomic DNA was the template. MiXCR was run by TCRdb on the reads, yielding one entry per CDR3 protein. The sample holds approximately 250,000 distinct CDR3 sequences, 82% seen once. The sample taken for sequencing was sorted CD4+, CD8+, or CD8+CD57+ T cells (not recorded which) from PBMCs. The chain is built from TRBV7-2 and TRBJ1-1; no reliable D call. The clonotype was recovered from a human donor with aplastic anemia. CDR3 in amino acids: CASSLVLTRNAEAFF. The CDR3 DNA reads as TGTGCCAGCAGCTTAGTTCTGACTAGGAACGCTGAGGCTTTCTTT.